The entry that follows covers one T cell receptor (beta chain) sequence. Its antigen is still unknown. The sample is drawn from a study of blood T cells in healthy people across ages. This CDR3 has 18 residues. V was pared by 6 bases and J by 2 bases, with 18 bases of the junction left unmatched. Germline V CDR1 and CDR2: MDHEN, SYDVKM. Study-wide results and limits: Strong correlation existed between TCR beta diversity and naive T cell percentage.

The authors ran a second PCR of about 7 to 11 cycles using a sample-barcoded 5' primer and a J-beta primer mix. TCRdb independently ran MiXCR on the 5' RACE reads; one entry per CDR3 protein. The table has roughly 1,000,000 distinct CDR3 sequences, 20% to 25% seen once; the top ten hold approximately 0.7%. The data also belong to a second study, concerning T cells of mothers and their children.

The clonotype originates from a girl aged 2 to 10 in good health. The sequencing sample was made of blood. The J gene is TRBJ2-5, the V gene TRBV28, with 7 positions matching TRBD2. The CDR3 bases are TGTGCCAGCAGCCAATCCGAGCGTCGAGAGCGGGATCAAGAGACCCAGTACTTC. Translation gives CASSQSERRERDQETQYF.